A selection of T cell receptor beta chains follows, all from one sample in a study of a mutant IDH1 vaccine in newly diagnosed glioma. Only in-frame clones appear in the TCRdb table, and some are missing; sequencing was by immunoSEQ multiplex PCR. The sample lists approximately 81,000 clones, about 82% occurring once. Their specific antigens are unknown. The sample here was PBMCs, taken from a glioma patient whose treatment included an IDH1 peptide vaccine. The receptor set was obtained from a man aged 25 to 40 with glioma. Some clones in this sample may be carry-over from other donors' samples. CDR3s include the opening cysteine and the closing phenylalanine or tryptophan. The D gene is left open where the match is weak. For some rows the clone size is stated as once, few or many, or as a class when expanded; others skip it.

V: TRBV10-3; D: -; size: -; J: TRBJ1-1; DNA: TGTGCCATCAGTGAGTCTGCGGGGGAAGCTTTCTTT; CDR3: CAISESAGEAFF
V: TRBV10-3; D: -; size: -; J: TRBJ1-3; DNA: TGTGCCATCAGGACTCTTGGCGGCCAGGGCGACGGAAACACCATATATTTT; CDR3: CAIRTLGGQGDGNTIYF
V: TRBV5-1; D: TRBD2; size: -; J: TRBJ2-3; DNA: TGCGCCAGCAGCCCAGACACTAGCGGGAACACAGATACGCAGTATTTT; CDR3: CASSPDTSGNTDTQYF
V: TRBV28; D: -; size: once; J: TRBJ1-4; DNA: TGTGCCAGCAGTGGGCCGACAACTAATGAAAAACTGTTTTTT; CDR3: CASSGPTTNEKLFF
V: TRBV6-1; D: TRBD2; size: -; J: TRBJ2-1; DNA: TGTGCCAGCAGTATAGCGGGATACAATGAGCAGTTCTTC; CDR3: CASSIAGYNEQFF
V: TRBV15; D: -; size: -; J: TRBJ1-3; DNA: TGTGCCACCAGCAGAGATTGGGGGTCCGGAAACACCATATATTTT; CDR3: CATSRDWGSGNTIYF
V: TRBV13; D: -; size: -; J: TRBJ2-2; DNA: TGTGCCAGCAGCCCCGGTCATGCATCCGGGGAGCTGTTTTTT; CDR3: CASSPGHASGELFF
V: TRBV11-1; D: TRBD1; size: -; J: TRBJ1-6; DNA: TGTGCCAGCGGACAGGGGTTCGGCAATTCACCCCTCCACTTT; CDR3: CASGQGFGNSPLHF
V: TRBV6-6; D: -; size: -; J: TRBJ2-1; DNA: TGTGCCAGCAGTTTCCCTGGGGGGTACTCCTACAATGAGCAGTTCTTC; CDR3: CASSFPGGYSYNEQFF
V: TRBV10-3; D: -; size: -; J: TRBJ2-5; DNA: TGTGCCATAAGTGACCCAGCGACACAAGAGACCCAGTACTTC; CDR3: CAISDPATQETQYF
V: TRBV9; D: TRBD1; size: once; J: TRBJ2-5; DNA: TGTGCCAGCGGATCCTGGGACAGGGGACAAGAGACCCAGTACTTC; CDR3: CASGSWDRGQETQYF
V: TRBV30; D: -; size: -; J: TRBJ1-4; DNA: TGTGCCTGGAGTCCTCTGGGGGATGAGGATGAAAAACTGTTTTTT; CDR3: CAWSPLGDEDEKLFF
V: TRBV19; D: -; size: -; J: TRBJ2-7; DNA: TGTGCCAGTAGTATGTACAGGGAGGACGAGCAGTACTTC; CDR3: CASSMYREDEQYF
V: TRBV6-1; D: -; size: -; J: TRBJ2-3; DNA: TGTGCCAGCAGTGAAGGTAGCACAGATACGCAGTATTTT; CDR3: CASSEGSTDTQYF
V: TRBV7-2; D: -; size: -; J: TRBJ2-1; DNA: TGTGCCAGCAGCTTAGGTACGGAGAATGAGCAGTTCTTC; CDR3: CASSLGTENEQFF
V: TRBV6-5; D: -; size: -; J: TRBJ2-1; DNA: TGTGCCAGCAGCAGAGGGGGAGGCCCCAGCGATGAGCAGTTCTTC; CDR3: CASSRGGGPSDEQFF
V: TRBV2; D: -; size: -; J: TRBJ2-7; DNA: TGTGCCAGCAGTGGATCCTACGAGCAGTACTTC; CDR3: CASSGSYEQYF
V: TRBV10-3; D: -; size: -; J: TRBJ2-1; DNA: TGTGCCATCAGTGGGGGACACTACAATGAGCAGTTCTTC; CDR3: CAISGGHYNEQFF
V: TRBV4-1; D: TRBD2; size: -; J: TRBJ2-1; DNA: TGCGCCAGCAGCCATGGGGGGGAGAATGAGCAGTTCTTC; CDR3: CASSHGGENEQFF
V: TRBV6-6; D: -; size: -; J: TRBJ2-6; DNA: TGTGCCAGCAGTTACCTCGCTGGGGCCAACGTCCTGACTTTC; CDR3: CASSYLAGANVLTF
V: TRBV19; D: -; size: -; J: TRBJ1-2; DNA: TGTGCCAGTAGGAGGAAGGGGTTGTCTGGGCGGACCTATGGCTACACCTTC; CDR3: CASRRKGLSGRTYGYTF
V: TRBV7-9; D: TRBD1; size: -; J: TRBJ1-3; DNA: TGTGCCAGCAGCTCCGAACAGGGGGTCACTGGAAACACCATATATTTT; CDR3: CASSSEQGVTGNTIYF
V: TRBV4-1; D: -; size: -; J: TRBJ2-2; DNA: TGCGCCAGCAGCCAAGTAGCAGGGGCGGCCGGGGAGCTGTTTTTT; CDR3: CASSQVAGAAGELFF
V: TRBV6-6; D: TRBD1; size: -; J: TRBJ2-1; DNA: TGTGCCAGCAGTTACTCCCGGGACAGGGGAGATGAGCAGTTCTTC; CDR3: CASSYSRDRGDEQFF
V: TRBV28; D: -; size: -; J: TRBJ1-4; DNA: TGTGCCAGCAGTTTGTTTAAGGGAGCTACTAATGAAAAACTGTTTTTT; CDR3: CASSLFKGATNEKLFF
V: TRBV15; D: TRBD2; size: -; J: TRBJ2-1; DNA: TGTGCCACCAGCAGAGGTAGCGGGAGGGCCAATAATGAGCAGTTCTTC; CDR3: CATSRGSGRANNEQFF
V: TRBV7-2; D: -; size: once; J: TRBJ1-2; DNA: TGTGCCAGCAGCCGCGATTGGGCAGGGAACTATGGCTACACCTTC; CDR3: CASSRDWAGNYGYTF
V: TRBV20-1; D: TRBD2; size: -; J: TRBJ2-7; DNA: TGCAGTGCTTCGCCTAGCGGCGAGCAGTACTTC; CDR3: CSASPSGEQYF
V: TRBV6-6; D: -; size: -; J: TRBJ1-2; DNA: TGTGCCAGCAGTTACCGATTGGGTGTCGACTATGGCTACACCTTC; CDR3: CASSYRLGVDYGYTF
V: TRBV19; D: -; size: -; J: TRBJ2-3; DNA: TGTGCCAGTAGTATTCTGGGGCCCACAGATACGCAGTATTTT; CDR3: CASSILGPTDTQYF
V: TRBV28; D: -; size: once; J: TRBJ1-2; DNA: TGTGCCAGCAGTTTCCCTGGAGGGGGTAACTATGGCTACACCTTC; CDR3: CASSFPGGGNYGYTF
V: TRBV9; D: -; size: -; J: TRBJ2-6; DNA: TGTGCCAGCAGCGTAAAGGGAGGAGCAGGGGGAGGCTCTGGGGCCAACGTCCTGACTTTC; CDR3: CASSVKGGAGGGSGANVLTF
V: TRBV9; D: TRBD1; size: -; J: TRBJ2-5; DNA: TGTGCCAGCAGCGTAGGAATCGGACAGGCGCAAGAGACCCAGTACTTC; CDR3: CASSVGIGQAQETQYF
V: TRBV5-1; D: TRBD1; size: -; J: TRBJ2-7; DNA: TGCGCCAGCAGCCCCGGGACAGGGACCTACGAGCAGTACTTC; CDR3: CASSPGTGTYEQYF
V: TRBV2; D: -; size: -; J: TRBJ2-7; DNA: TGTGCCAGCAGTGGGGGTTTCAGCGAGACCTACGAGCAGTACTTC; CDR3: CASSGGFSETYEQYF
V: TRBV7-9; D: TRBD2; size: -; J: TRBJ2-1; DNA: TGTGCCAGCAGCTTACCCCCGGGGCGGGAGCTAATCGATGAGCAGTTCTTC; CDR3: CASSLPPGRELIDEQFF
V: TRBV10-3; D: -; size: few; J: TRBJ1-1; DNA: TGTGCCATCTCTTCGAACACTGAAGCTTTCTTT; CDR3: CAISSNTEAFF
V: TRBV5-6; D: TRBD1; size: few; J: TRBJ1-1; DNA: TGTGCCAGCAGCTTAGGGACAGAGACTGAAGCTTTCTTT; CDR3: CASSLGTETEAFF
V: TRBV19; D: -; size: -; J: TRBJ2-6; DNA: TGTGCCAGTAGTATGGCAGGCTCTGGGGCCAACGTCCTGACTTTC; CDR3: CASSMAGSGANVLTF
V: TRBV5-4; D: -; size: -; J: TRBJ2-3; DNA: TGTGCCAGCAGCCCCCCCCGGACAGGCACAGATACGCAGTATTTT; CDR3: CASSPPRTGTDTQYF
V: TRBV9; D: TRBD1; size: -; J: TRBJ2-2; DNA: TGTGCCAGCAGCGTAGATCCAGGGGGAACCGGGGAGCTGTTTTTT; CDR3: CASSVDPGGTGELFF
V: TRBV13; D: TRBD1; size: -; J: TRBJ2-5; DNA: TGTGCCAGCAGCTTAGTCAGGGGGGAGACCCAGTACTTC; CDR3: CASSLVRGETQYF
V: TRBV15; D: TRBD2; size: -; J: TRBJ2-3; DNA: TGTGCCACCAGCCCGGAACTAGCGATGATTTCCACAGATACGCAGTATTTT; CDR3: CATSPELAMISTDTQYF
V: TRBV9; D: TRBD2; size: -; J: TRBJ2-1; DNA: TGTGCCAGCAGCGTTCGAGGAGGCGGGAGCTACAATGAGCAGTTCTTC; CDR3: CASSVRGGGSYNEQFF
V: TRBV5-4; D: TRBD1; size: once; J: TRBJ1-2; DNA: TGTGCCAGCAGCCCAGGGGGCTCGTACTATGGCTACACCTTC; CDR3: CASSPGGSYYGYTF
V: TRBV7-2; D: -; size: -; J: TRBJ1-2; DNA: TGTGCCAGCAGCGCAGGGAACTATGGCTACACCTTC; CDR3: CASSAGNYGYTF
V: TRBV7-6; D: TRBD1; size: -; J: TRBJ2-7; DNA: TGTGCCAGCAGCCTAGGGGCGCAAACCGGGACAGGGCATAGCGAGCAGTACTTC; CDR3: CASSLGAQTGTGHSEQYF
V: TRBV27; D: -; size: -; J: TRBJ2-3; DNA: TGTGCCAGCAGTTTACTGGGATCAGATACGCAGTATTTT; CDR3: CASSLLGSDTQYF
V: TRBV20-1; D: -; size: few; J: TRBJ2-1; DNA: TGCAGTGCTTCCGCCTGGCAGCAGTTCTTC; CDR3: CSASAWQQFF
V: TRBV9; D: -; size: -; J: TRBJ1-2; DNA: TGTGCCAGCAGCGTAGGGCCCGAGCTCTATGGCTACACCTTC; CDR3: CASSVGPELYGYTF
V: TRBV5-4; D: -; size: -; J: TRBJ2-3; DNA: TGTGCCAGCAGCCCAGGTCCCCATGATACGCAGTATTTT; CDR3: CASSPGPHDTQYF
V: TRBV27; D: TRBD2; size: -; J: TRBJ2-1; DNA: TGTGCCAGCAGTTCCAGTAGCGGGGAAACCTACAATGAGCAGTTCTTC; CDR3: CASSSSSGETYNEQFF
V: TRBV10-3; D: -; size: once; J: TRBJ1-1; DNA: TGTGCCTCTCAGGGCGAGGGGAACACTGAAGCTTTCTTT; CDR3: CASQGEGNTEAFF
V: TRBV2; D: -; size: -; J: TRBJ1-1; DNA: TGTGCCAGCAGTGTCGGCACTGAAGCTTTCTTT; CDR3: CASSVGTEAFF
V: TRBV5-1; D: TRBD1; size: once; J: TRBJ1-1; DNA: TGCGCCAGCAGCTTGGCATATCGACAGGGGGGTAGTCACACTGAAGCTTTCTTT; CDR3: CASSLAYRQGGSHTEAFF